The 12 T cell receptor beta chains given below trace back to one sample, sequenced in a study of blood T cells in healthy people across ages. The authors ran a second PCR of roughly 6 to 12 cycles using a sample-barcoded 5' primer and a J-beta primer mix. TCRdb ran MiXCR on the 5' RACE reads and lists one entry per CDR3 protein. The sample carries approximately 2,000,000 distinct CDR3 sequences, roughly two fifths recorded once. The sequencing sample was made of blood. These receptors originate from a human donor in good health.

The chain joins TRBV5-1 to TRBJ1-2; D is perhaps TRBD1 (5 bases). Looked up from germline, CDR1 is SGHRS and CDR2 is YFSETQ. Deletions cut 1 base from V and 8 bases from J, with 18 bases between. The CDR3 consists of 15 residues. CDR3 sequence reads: CASSLTGGDPGGYTF. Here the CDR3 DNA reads TGCGCCAGCAGCTTGACCGGGGGGGATCCGGGAGGCTACACCTTC. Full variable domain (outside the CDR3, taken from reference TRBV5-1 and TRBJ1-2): KAGVTQTPRYLIKTRGQQVTLSCSPISGHRSVSWYQQTPGQGLQFLFEYFSETQRNKGNFPGRFSGRQFSNSRSEMNVSTLELGDSALYLCASSLTGGDPGGYTFGSGTRLTVV.

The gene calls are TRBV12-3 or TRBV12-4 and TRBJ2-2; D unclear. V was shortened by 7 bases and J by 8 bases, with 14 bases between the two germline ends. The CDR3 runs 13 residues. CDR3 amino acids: CASILVKGGELFF. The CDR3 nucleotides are TGTGCCAGCATCCTGGTCAAGGGTGGGGAGCTGTTTTTT.

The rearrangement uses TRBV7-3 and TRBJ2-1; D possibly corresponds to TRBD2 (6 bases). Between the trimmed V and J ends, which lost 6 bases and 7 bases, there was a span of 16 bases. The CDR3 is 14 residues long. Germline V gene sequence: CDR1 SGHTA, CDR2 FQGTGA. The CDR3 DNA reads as TGTGCCAGCAGAGGGACGGAGGGCAGGAATGAGCAGTTCTTC. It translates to CASRGTEGRNEQFF.

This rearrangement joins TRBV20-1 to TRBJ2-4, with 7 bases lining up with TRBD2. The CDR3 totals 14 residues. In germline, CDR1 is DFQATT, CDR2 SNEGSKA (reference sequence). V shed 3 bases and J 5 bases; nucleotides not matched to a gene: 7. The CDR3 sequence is CSASPGRGENIQYF. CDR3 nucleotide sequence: TGCAGTGCTAGTCCAGGACGGGGGGAAAACATTCAGTACTTC.

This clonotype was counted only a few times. CDR3 protein: CASSLVYRREAEAFF. CDR3 sequence (DNA): TGTGCCAGCAGTTTAGTATACAGGAGAGAGGCTGAAGCTTTCTTT. This chain connects TRBV12-3 or TRBV12-4 to TRBJ1-1, with D possibly TRBD1 on 5 matching bases. There are 15 residues in the CDR3. V was cut by 1 base and J by 6 bases, with 15 bases left in between.

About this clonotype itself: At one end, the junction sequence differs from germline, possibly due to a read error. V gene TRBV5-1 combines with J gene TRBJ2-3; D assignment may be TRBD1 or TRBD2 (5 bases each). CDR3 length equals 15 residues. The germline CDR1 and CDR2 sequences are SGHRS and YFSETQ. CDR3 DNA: TGCGCCAGCAGCCCGGTGGGACCCAGCACAGATATGCAGTATTTT. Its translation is CASSPVGPSTDMQYF.

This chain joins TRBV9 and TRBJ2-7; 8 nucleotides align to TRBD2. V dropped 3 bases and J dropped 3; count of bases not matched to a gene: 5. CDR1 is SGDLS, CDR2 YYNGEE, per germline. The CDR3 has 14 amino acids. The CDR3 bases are TGTGCCAGCAGCGCAGCGGGGGATCACTACGAGCAGTACTTC. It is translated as CASSAAGDHYEQYF.

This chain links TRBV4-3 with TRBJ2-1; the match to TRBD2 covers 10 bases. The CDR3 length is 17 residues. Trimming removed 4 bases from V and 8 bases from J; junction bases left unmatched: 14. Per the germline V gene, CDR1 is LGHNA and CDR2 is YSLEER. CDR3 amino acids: CASSRLAGATVPDEQFF. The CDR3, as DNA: TGCGCCAGCAGCCGCCTAGCGGGGGCGACAGTTCCAGATGAGCAGTTCTTC.

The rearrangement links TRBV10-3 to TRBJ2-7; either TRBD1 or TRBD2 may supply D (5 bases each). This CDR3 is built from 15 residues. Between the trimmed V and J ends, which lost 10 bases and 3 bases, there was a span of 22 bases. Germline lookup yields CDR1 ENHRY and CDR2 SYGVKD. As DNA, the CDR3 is TGTGCCACCAGAGGGGTACCTACGACCGGCTACGAGCAGTACTTC. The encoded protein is CATRGVPTTGYEQYF.

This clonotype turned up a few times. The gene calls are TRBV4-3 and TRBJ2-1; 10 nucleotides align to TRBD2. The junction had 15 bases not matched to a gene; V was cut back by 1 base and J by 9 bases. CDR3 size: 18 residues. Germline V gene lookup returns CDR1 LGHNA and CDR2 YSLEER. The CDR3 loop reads CASSQAGLGLAGVSEQFF. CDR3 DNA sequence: TGCGCCAGCAGCCAAGCGGGTTTAGGGCTAGCGGGGGTTAGTGAGCAGTTCTTC.

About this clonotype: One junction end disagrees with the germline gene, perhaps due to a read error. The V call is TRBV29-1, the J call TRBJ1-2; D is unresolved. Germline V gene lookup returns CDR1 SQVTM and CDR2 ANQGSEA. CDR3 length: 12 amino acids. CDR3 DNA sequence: TGCTGCGTCGAGGAGTCTAACTATGGCTACACCTTC. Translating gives CCVEESNYGYTF.

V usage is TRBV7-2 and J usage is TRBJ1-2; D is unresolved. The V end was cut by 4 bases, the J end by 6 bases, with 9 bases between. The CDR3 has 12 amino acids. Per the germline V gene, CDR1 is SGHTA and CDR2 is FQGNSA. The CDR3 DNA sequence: TGTGCCAGCAGCTCAGCTAGGAATGGCTACACCTTC. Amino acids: CASSSARNGYTF.